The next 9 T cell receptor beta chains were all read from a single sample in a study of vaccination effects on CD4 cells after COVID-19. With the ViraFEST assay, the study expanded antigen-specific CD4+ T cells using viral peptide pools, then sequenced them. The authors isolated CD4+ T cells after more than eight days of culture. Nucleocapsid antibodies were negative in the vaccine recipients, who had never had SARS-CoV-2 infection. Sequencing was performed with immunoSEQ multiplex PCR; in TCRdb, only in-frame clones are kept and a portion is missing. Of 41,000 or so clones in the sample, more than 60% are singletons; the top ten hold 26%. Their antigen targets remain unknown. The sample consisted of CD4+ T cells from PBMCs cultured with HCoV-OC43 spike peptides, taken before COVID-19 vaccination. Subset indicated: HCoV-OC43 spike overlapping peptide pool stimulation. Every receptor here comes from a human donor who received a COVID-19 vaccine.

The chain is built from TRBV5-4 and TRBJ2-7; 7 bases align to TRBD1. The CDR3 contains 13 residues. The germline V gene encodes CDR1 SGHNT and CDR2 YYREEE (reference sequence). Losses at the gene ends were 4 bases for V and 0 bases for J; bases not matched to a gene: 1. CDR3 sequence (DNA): TGTGCCAGCAGCCAGGGGGTCTCCTACGAGCAGTACTTC. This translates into CASSQGVSYEQYF. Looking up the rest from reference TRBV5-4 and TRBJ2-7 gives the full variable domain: ETGVTQSPTHLIKTRGQQVTLRCSSQSGHNTVSWYQQALGQGPQFIFQYYREEENGRGNFPPRFSGLQFPNYSSELNVNALELDDSALYLCASSQGVSYEQYFGPGTRLTVT.

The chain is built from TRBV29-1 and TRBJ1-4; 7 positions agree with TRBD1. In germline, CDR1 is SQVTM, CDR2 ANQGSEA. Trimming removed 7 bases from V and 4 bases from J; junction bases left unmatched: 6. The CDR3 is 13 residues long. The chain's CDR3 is CSAQTGFNEKLFF. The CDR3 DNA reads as TGCAGCGCACAGACAGGGTTTAATGAAAAACTGTTTTTT.

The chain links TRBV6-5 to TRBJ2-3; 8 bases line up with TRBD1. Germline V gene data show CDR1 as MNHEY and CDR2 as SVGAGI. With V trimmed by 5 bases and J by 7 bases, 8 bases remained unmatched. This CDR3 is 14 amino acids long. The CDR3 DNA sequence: TGTGCCAGCAGTCTCACGACAGGGGCAAATACGCAGTATTTT. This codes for CASSLTTGANTQYF.

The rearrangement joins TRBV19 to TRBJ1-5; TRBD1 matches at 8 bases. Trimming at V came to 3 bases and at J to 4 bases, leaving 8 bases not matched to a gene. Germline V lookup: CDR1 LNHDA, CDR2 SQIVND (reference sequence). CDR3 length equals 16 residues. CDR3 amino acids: CASSIVGRGLNQPQHF. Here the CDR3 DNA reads TGTGCCAGTAGTATTGTGGGCAGGGGGCTGAATCAGCCCCAGCATTTT.

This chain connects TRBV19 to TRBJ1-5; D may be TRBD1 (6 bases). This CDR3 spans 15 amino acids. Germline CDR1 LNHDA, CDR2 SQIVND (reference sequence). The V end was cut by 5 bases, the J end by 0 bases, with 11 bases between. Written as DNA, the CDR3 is TGTGCCAGTAGTGGACAGCGTTATAGCAATCAGCCCCAGCATTTT. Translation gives CASSGQRYSNQPQHF.

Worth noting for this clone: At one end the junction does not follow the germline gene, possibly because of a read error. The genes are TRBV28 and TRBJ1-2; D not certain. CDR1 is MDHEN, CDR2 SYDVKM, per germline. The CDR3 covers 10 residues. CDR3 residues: CASKRNTWNF. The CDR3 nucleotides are TGTGCCAGCAAAAGGAATACTTGGAACTTC.

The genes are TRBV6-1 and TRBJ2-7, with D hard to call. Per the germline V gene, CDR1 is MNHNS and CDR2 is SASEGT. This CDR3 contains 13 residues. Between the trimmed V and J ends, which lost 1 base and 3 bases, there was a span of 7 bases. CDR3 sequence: CASSEVAGYEQYF. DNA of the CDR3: TGTGCCAGCAGTGAAGTCGCCGGCTACGAGCAGTACTTC.

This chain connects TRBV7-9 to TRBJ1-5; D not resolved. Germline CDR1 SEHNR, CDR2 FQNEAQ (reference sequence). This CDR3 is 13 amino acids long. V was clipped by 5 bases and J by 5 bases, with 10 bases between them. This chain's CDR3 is CASSIRADQPQHF. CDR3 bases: TGTGCCAGCAGCATTCGCGCCGATCAGCCCCAGCATTTT. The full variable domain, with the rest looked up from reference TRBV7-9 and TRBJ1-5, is DTGVSQNPRHKITKRGQNVTFRCDPISEHNRLYWYRQTLGQGPEFLTYFQNEAQLEKSRLLSDRFSAERPKGSFSTLEIQRTEQGDSAMYLCASSIRADQPQHFGDGTRLSIL.

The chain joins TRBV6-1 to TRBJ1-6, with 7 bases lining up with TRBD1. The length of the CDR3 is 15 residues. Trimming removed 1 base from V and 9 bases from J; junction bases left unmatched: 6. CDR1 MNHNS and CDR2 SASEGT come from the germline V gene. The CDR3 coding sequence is TGTGCCAGCAGTGAAGATCTGGGACAGACTTCACCCCTCCACTTT. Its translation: CASSEDLGQTSPLHF.